Below, 27 T cell receptor beta chains from the same sample are listed, as sequenced in a study of blood T cell repertoires in COVID-19. Sequenced by immunoSEQ multiplex PCR; TCRdb stores in-frame clones only, minus some. This sample has about 81,000 clones, with 70% to 90% found just once. Material for sequencing was peripheral blood. The receptors were gathered from a man between 65 and 85 years old with active or convalescent COVID-19.

The rearrangement uses TRBV9 and TRBJ2-5; no definite D call. CDR3 length equals 15 residues. Germline CDR1 reads SGDLS; CDR2 reads YYNGEE. V was clipped by 2 bases and J by 5 bases, with 16 bases between them. As DNA, the CDR3 is TGTGCCAGCAGCGTTTCCCCGGAGATAAGGGAGACCCAGTACTTC. Translated: CASSVSPEIRETQYF.

This clone occurred a few times. The V and J genes are TRBV28 and TRBJ2-7, with unresolved D. Germline V lookup: CDR1 MDHEN, CDR2 SYDVKM. V was pared by 0 bases and J by 0 bases, with 6 bases between. The CDR3 has 14 residues. CDR3 residues: CASSLWASSYEQYF. The CDR3 DNA follows: TGTGCCAGCAGTTTATGGGCCAGCTCCTACGAGCAGTACTTC.

The genes are TRBV7-8 and TRBJ1-4; D is possibly TRBD1 (5 bases). Germline V gene lookup returns CDR1 SGHVS and CDR2 FQNEAQ. V was clipped by 5 bases and J by 2 bases, with 12 bases between them. The CDR3 loop spans 15 amino acids. The CDR3 bases are TGTGCCAGCAGCCTCCAGGGTTACACTAATGAAAAACTGTTTTTT. This sequence encodes CASSLQGYTNEKLFF. The full variable domain, in which reference TRBV7-8 and TRBJ1-4 provide the parts outside the CDR3, is GAGVSQSPRYKVAKRGQDVALRCDPISGHVSLFWYQQALGQGPEFLTYFQNEAQLDKSGLPSDRFFAERPEGSVSTLKIQRTQQEDSAVYLCASSLQGYTNEKLFFGSGTQLSVL.

This clone was detected once. The rearrangement joins TRBV6-5 to TRBJ2-1, with D maybe TRBD2 (7 bases). Germline V gene sequence: CDR1 MNHEY, CDR2 SVGAGI. The CDR3 has 15 residues. V lost 5 bases, J lost 5 bases, and 16 bases lay in between. CDR3 region: CASSRRRGRDNEQFF. The CDR3 nucleotides are TGTGCCAGCAGTCGACGTAGGGGGAGGGACAATGAGCAGTTCTTC.

This clone was seen only a few times. The rearrangement joins TRBV27 to TRBJ1-4; the match to TRBD1 covers 7 bases. In germline, CDR1 is MNHEY, CDR2 SMNVEV (reference sequence). The CDR3 loop spans 16 amino acids. V lost 0 bases and J lost 7; bases outside the gene matches: 8. CDR3 nucleotide sequence: TGTGCCAGCAGTTTATCGGGGACAGCGGAGGGTGAAAAACTGTTTTTT. It specifies CASSLSGTAEGEKLFF. The full variable domain, with the rest looked up from reference TRBV27 and TRBJ1-4, is EAQVTQNPRYLITVTGKKLTVTCSQNMNHEYMSWYRQDPGLGLRQIYYSMNVEVTDKGDVPEGYKVSRKEKRNFPLILESPSPNQTSLYFCASSLSGTAEGEKLFFGSGTQLSVL.

The gene calls are TRBV5-1 and TRBJ1-1; no firm D call. The germline V gene encodes CDR1 SGHRS and CDR2 YFSETQ. CDR3 length: 14 amino acids. The V and J ends lost 2 bases and 1 base respectively, with 9 bases between them. The CDR3 bases are TGCGCCAGCAGCTTAGCTCACGCGAACACTGAAGCTTTCTTT. This encodes CASSLAHANTEAFF.

This rearrangement joins TRBV5-4 to TRBJ1-2, with D possibly matching TRBD1 (6 bases). CDR1 and CDR2 (germline): SGHNT, YYREEE (reference sequence). V was trimmed by 4 bases and J by 6 bases, leaving 22 bases between them. The CDR3 consists of 16 residues. The CDR3 reads CASSVPGGAGSDGYTF. CDR3 DNA sequence: TGTGCCAGCAGCGTGCCGGGGGGGGCGGGGTCTGATGGCTACACCTTC.

The rearrangement links TRBV30 to TRBJ1-1, with a tentative D call TRBD1 (5 bases). Trimming pared 0 bases from V and 5 bases from J, leaving 13 bases between. Looked up from germline, CDR1 is GTSNPN and CDR2 is SVGIG (reference sequence). This CDR3 is 14 amino acids long. As DNA, the CDR3 is TGTGCCTGGAGTGTAGGGCTCCGGGGGACTGAAGCTTTCTTT. Translation gives CAWSVGLRGTEAFF.

In its sample, this clone was seen once. The rearrangement uses TRBV30 and TRBJ1-2; TRBD1 matches 12 bases. The ends lost 0 bases at V and 8 bases at J; junction bases unmatched: 7. Germline CDR1 GTSNPN, CDR2 SVGIG (reference sequence). This CDR3 is built from 15 residues. CDR3 protein: CAWSVPGQGARGYTF. CDR3 DNA: TGTGCCTGGAGTGTACCGGGACAGGGGGCGCGAGGCTACACCTTC.

The J gene is TRBJ2-7, the V gene TRBV5-1; TRBD1 matches at 7 bases. V trimming: 4 bases; J trimming: 2 bases; junction bases outside the gene matches: 9. The CDR3 covers 15 residues. Germline loops: CDR1 SGHRS, CDR2 YFSETQ. CDR3 sequence reads: CASSAEGATTYEQYF. The CDR3 DNA sequence: TGCGCCAGCAGCGCCGAGGGGGCGACCACCTACGAGCAGTACTTC.

The gene calls are TRBV7-2 and TRBJ2-3; a weak D match, TRBD2 (5 bases). The CDR3 loop spans 18 amino acids. Germline assignment: CDR1 SGHTA and CDR2 FQGNSA. Trimming removed 3 bases at V and 2 bases at J, with 21 bases between. This chain's CDR3 is CASSFSSSPGNPTDTQYF. For the CDR3, the DNA is TGTGCCAGCAGCTTTTCCTCATCCCCCGGGAACCCCACAGATACGCAGTATTTT.

The V gene is TRBV7-9, the J gene TRBJ2-3, with 14 bases that match TRBD2. Germline V gene data show CDR1 as SEHNR and CDR2 as FQNEAQ (reference sequence). Unmatched junction bases numbered 10, after V lost 3 bases and J lost 5 bases. CDR3 length: 18 amino acids. CDR3 loop: CASSLRRLAGGLGDTQYF. CDR3 coding DNA: TGTGCCAGCAGCTTGCGACGACTAGCGGGGGGGCTGGGAGATACGCAGTATTTT.

The chain carries TRBV19 and TRBJ1-2; 7 nucleotides line up with TRBD1. CDR3 length: 17 amino acids. After removal of 4 bases from V and 2 bases from J, the junction contained 13 bases not matched to a gene. From germline, CDR1 is LNHDA and CDR2 SQIVND (reference sequence). CDR3 residues: CASSSTPPGQKNYGYTF. As DNA, the CDR3 is TGTGCCAGTAGTAGTACCCCTCCGGGACAGAAAAACTATGGCTACACCTTC.

This clone was detected a few times. The chain uses TRBV27 and TRBJ2-7; 9 nucleotides line up with TRBD1. Per germline, CDR1 MNHEY and CDR2 SMNVEV (reference sequence). Germline trimming cut 5 bases from V and 2 bases from J; bases unmatched to any gene: 10. This CDR3 is built from 16 residues. The CDR3 protein is CASSPIGTGQPYEQYF. The CDR3, as DNA: TGTGCCAGCAGTCCCATCGGGACAGGGCAACCCTACGAGCAGTACTTC.

In its sample, this clone was seen many times. V usage is TRBV27 and J usage is TRBJ1-2, with D tentatively TRBD1 (5 bases). Germline V CDR1 and CDR2: MNHEY, SMNVEV (reference sequence). Trimming left V 5 bases short and J 2 bases short, with 9 bases between. The CDR3 is made up of 13 amino acids. The CDR3 reads CASSPNRNYGYTF. CDR3 DNA: TGTGCCAGCAGTCCAAACAGGAACTATGGCTACACCTTC.

The gene calls are TRBV7-2 and TRBJ1-2, with TRBD1 as a possible D gene (6 bases). This CDR3 spans 12 amino acids. The germline V gene has CDR1 SGHTA and CDR2 FQGNSA. The V end was cut by 8 bases, the J end by 4 bases, with 11 bases between. CDR3 sequence (DNA): TGTGCCAGCTCTGACAGGTTCTATGGCTACACCTTC. Its translation is CASSDRFYGYTF. Complete variable domain (other parts from reference TRBV7-2 and TRBJ1-2): GAGVSQSPSNKVTEKGKDVELRCDPISGHTALYWYRQSLGQGLEFLIYFQGNSAPDKSGLPSDRFSAERTGGSVSTLTIQRTQQEDSAVYLCASSDRFYGYTFGSGTRLTVV.

This clone was observed a few times. V usage is TRBV24-1 and J usage is TRBJ2-4; TRBD1 aligns across 7 bases. Trimming at V came to 3 bases and at J to 6 bases, leaving 7 bases not matched to a gene. The germline gives CDR1 KGHDR, CDR2 SFDVKD. The CDR3 is 15 residues long. As DNA, the CDR3 is TGTGCCACCAGTGATCCGACAGGGCCCGGAAACATTCAGTACTTC. Protein sequence: CATSDPTGPGNIQYF.

In the case of this clone: The junction departs from germline at one end; a sequencing error may be responsible. The chain links TRBV12-3 or TRBV12-4 to TRBJ2-5; D not resolved. This CDR3 spans 11 amino acids. The chain's CDR3 is CASTLGEAQYF. The CDR3 DNA sequence: TGTGCCAGCACCCTTGGAGAGGCCCAGTACTTC.

The chain joins TRBV18 to TRBJ1-1; 7 bases agree with TRBD1. Germline V gives CDR1 KGHSH, CDR2 LQKENI. The CDR3 consists of 13 residues. The trim removed 4 bases at V and 7 bases at J, leaving 6 bases unmatched. DNA of the CDR3: TGTGCCAGCTCACTCAGGGGGAGCATTGAAGCTTTCTTT. Translated, it gives CASSLRGSIEAFF.

The V and J genes are TRBV2 and TRBJ1-2, with D perhaps matching TRBD1 (6 bases). This CDR3 spans 13 amino acids. V was cut by 2 bases and J by 4 bases, with 8 bases left in between. CDR1 is SNHLY and CDR2 is FYNNEI in the germline V gene. The CDR3 region has the DNA TGTGCCAGCAGTGAAAGGGGGTTCTATGGCTACACCTTC. Translation: CASSERGFYGYTF. The whole variable domain, filled in from reference TRBV2 and TRBJ1-2, reads EPEVTQTPSHQVTQMGQEVILRCVPISNHLYFYWYRQILGQKVEFLVSFYNNEISEKSEIFDDQFSVERPDGSNFTLKIRSTKLEDSAMYFCASSERGFYGYTFGSGTRLTVV.

For the CDR3, the DNA is TGTGCCAGCAGCTTAGACGGACAAGGCACAGATACGCAGTATTTT. Protein sequence: CASSLDGQGTDTQYF. The rearrangement links TRBV7-2 to TRBJ2-3; a possible D gene is TRBD1 (5 bases). V lost 1 base to trimming and J lost 1 base, with 9 bases between them. This CDR3 comprises 15 residues. Germline CDR1 SGHTA, CDR2 FQGNSA.

The sample holds a few counts of this clone. This chain links TRBV29-1 with TRBJ1-2; possibly TRBD1 for D (6 bases). Trimming took off 1 base at V and 2 bases at J, with 14 bases between the two ends. The CDR3 is 15 residues long. Germline V gene data show CDR1 as SQVTM and CDR2 as ANQGSEA. CDR3 coding DNA: TGCAGCGTTGAAGGAGCGACCGGGACAAACTATGGCTACACCTTC. Protein product: CSVEGATGTNYGYTF.

The rearrangement links TRBV3-1 (or the pseudogene TRBV3-2) to TRBJ2-7, with D possibly being TRBD2 (7 bases). V was clipped by 4 bases and J by 7 bases, with 23 bases between them. Germline CDR1 is LGHDT and CDR2 is YNNKEL (reference sequence). This CDR3 comprises 16 residues. DNA of the CDR3: TGTGCCAGCAGCCCTTCCCTGGCGGGGGCTTGGCGGGAGCAGTACTTC. Amino acids: CASSPSLAGAWREQYF.

This chain connects TRBV30 to TRBJ1-6; TRBD1 matches 8 bases. The CDR3 loop spans 16 amino acids. CDR1 is GTSNPN and CDR2 is SVGIG in the germline V gene (reference sequence). J gave up 8 bases and V 6 bases, and 15 bases lay outside the gene matches. The CDR3 loop reads CACPVGTGTGDSPLHF. In DNA form, the CDR3 reads TGTGCCTGCCCGGTGGGCACCGGGACAGGTGATTCACCCCTCCACTTT. Full variable domain (missing parts from reference TRBV30 and TRBJ1-6): SQTIHQWPATLVQPVGSPLSLECTVEGTSNPNLYWYRQAAGRGLQLLFYSVGIGQISSEVPQNLSASRPQDRQFILSSKKLLLSDSGFYLCACPVGTGTGDSPLHFGNGTRLTVT.

The chain links TRBV6-2 or TRBV6-3 to TRBJ1-5, with 7 bases fitting TRBD1. Looked up from germline, CDR1 is MNHEY and CDR2 is SVGEGT. This CDR3 comprises 14 residues. The ends lost 4 bases at V and 2 bases at J; junction bases unmatched: 2. The CDR3 spells CASSSGQGNQPQHF. Here the CDR3 DNA reads TGTGCCAGCAGTTCCGGACAGGGCAATCAGCCCCAGCATTTT.

The V gene is TRBV6-2 or TRBV6-3, the J gene TRBJ2-4; TRBD1 matches at 8 bases. Germline CDR1 reads MNHEY; CDR2 reads SVGEGT. Trimming cost V 5 bases and J 0 bases; bases outside gene matches: 3. The CDR3 has 15 residues. The CDR3 nucleotides read TGTGCCAGCAGTAGGGACAGGCTAGCCAAAAACATTCAGTACTTC. Protein: CASSRDRLAKNIQYF.

J is TRBJ2-5 and V is TRBV4-1; 12 bases are a match to TRBD2. Germline CDR1 and CDR2: MGHRA and YSYEKL. CDR3 size: 19 residues. V was pared by 1 base and J by 5 bases, with 14 bases of the junction left unmatched. The CDR3 nucleotides read TGCGCCAGCAGCCAAGGAACGGTGTCTAGCGGGGGGGGAAGGGAGACCCAGTACTTC. This codes for CASSQGTVSSGGGRETQYF.